One sample yielded the 29 T cell receptor beta chains listed below, sequenced in a study of blood T cell repertoires in COVID-19. The table came from immunoSEQ multiplex PCR; TCRdb's copy has only in-frame clones and leaves some out. The sample records approximately 98,000 clones, 82% being singletons. Sequenced: peripheral blood. All receptors derive from a man older than 75 with acute or convalescent COVID-19.

The chain combines TRBV2 with TRBJ2-7, with D uncertain. The CDR3 is made up of 14 amino acids. Germline CDR1 and CDR2: SNHLY and FYNNEI. V lost 8 bases, J lost 0 bases, and 14 bases lay in between. The CDR3 DNA reads TGTGCCAGCGGCGCTCAACGGGTCTCCTACGAGCAGTACTTC. It translates to CASGAQRVSYEQYF.

This chain links TRBV19 with TRBJ2-3; tentatively, D is TRBD2 (7 bases). Trimming took 3 bases from V and 7 from J, leaving 17 bases between them. This CDR3 is built from 15 residues. The V gene's germline CDR1 is LNHDA and CDR2 SQIVND (reference sequence). For the CDR3, the DNA is TGTGCCAGTAGTATGAAGGGGGGGATGGCAAATACGCAGTATTTT. Translation gives CASSMKGGMANTQYF.

In DNA form, the CDR3 reads TGTGCCAGCAGTTTATCTTGGGGCGACGGCTACACCTTC. Translating gives CASSLSWGDGYTF. V gene TRBV27 combines with J gene TRBJ1-2; D is perhaps TRBD1 (5 bases). This CDR3 comprises 13 residues. Germline V CDR1 and CDR2: MNHEY, SMNVEV (reference sequence). The ends were cut back, 0 bases at V and 8 bases at J, with 10 bases in the middle.

The genes are TRBV6-6 and TRBJ2-7, with D perhaps matching TRBD1 (5 bases). This CDR3 comprises 13 residues. Germline CDR1 reads MNHNY; CDR2 reads SVGAGI (reference sequence). Trimming shortened V by 8 bases and J by 1 base, and 12 bases separated the two germline ends. The CDR3 reads CASRAGNSYEQYF. Written as DNA, the CDR3 is TGTGCCAGCCGAGCAGGGAATTCCTACGAGCAGTACTTC.

This clone was seen once. The chain combines TRBV2 with TRBJ2-3; weak D call: TRBD1 (5 bases). V lost 7 bases, J lost 0 bases, and 11 bases lay in between. The CDR3 contains 14 residues. The V gene's germline CDR1 is SNHLY and CDR2 FYNNEI. CDR3 loop: CASTPQGSTDTQYF. In DNA form, the CDR3 reads TGTGCCAGCACCCCCCAGGGTAGCACAGATACGCAGTATTTT. Full variable domain (remainder filled in from reference TRBV2 and TRBJ2-3): EPEVTQTPSHQVTQMGQEVILRCVPISNHLYFYWYRQILGQKVEFLVSFYNNEISEKSEIFDDQFSVERPDGSNFTLKIRSTKLEDSAMYFCASTPQGSTDTQYFGPGTRLTVL.

The chain links TRBV5-1 to TRBJ2-1; D not resolved. Germline assignment: CDR1 SGHRS and CDR2 YFSETQ. Trimming removed 4 bases from V and 8 bases from J, with 19 bases in between. CDR3 length equals 15 residues. The CDR3 nucleotides read TGCGCCAGCAGCCCAGAACCGACACTGGATTATGAGCAGTTCTTC. It codes for CASSPEPTLDYEQFF.

The chain has TRBV6-2 or TRBV6-3 and TRBJ1-1; 7 positions agree with TRBD1. Germline V lookup: CDR1 MNHEY, CDR2 SVGEGT. This CDR3 region has 14 residues. Germline trimming cut 5 bases from V and 1 base from J; bases unmatched to any gene: 4. The CDR3 DNA is TGTGCCAGCAGTCGAGGGGGCGCGAACACTGAAGCTTTCTTT. Translated, it gives CASSRGGANTEAFF.

The chain joins TRBV3-1 (or the pseudogene TRBV3-2) to TRBJ2-1, with TRBD2 matching over 8 bases. From germline, CDR1 is LGHDT and CDR2 YNNKEL (reference sequence). This CDR3 is built from 17 residues. V shed 1 base, J shed 6 bases, and the junction held 11 bases outside the gene matches. DNA for the CDR3: TGTGCCAGCAGCCAAGCCCTTTCGGGAGGGTTGGTCAATGAGCAGTTCTTC. Its protein is CASSQALSGGLVNEQFF.

The chain uses TRBV11-2 and TRBJ1-3; D gene uncertain. This CDR3 is 15 amino acids long. Germline-derived CDR1 and CDR2 are SGHAT and FQNNGV. V lost 5 bases and J lost 0, with 11 bases in between. CDR3 in amino acids: CASSPTPNSGNTIYF. As DNA, the CDR3 is TGTGCCAGCAGCCCGACTCCTAACTCTGGAAACACCATATATTTT.

The V call is TRBV7-9, the J call TRBJ2-7, with D unclear. The length of the CDR3 is 12 residues. Germline V CDR1 and CDR2: SEHNR, FQNEAQ (reference sequence). Trimming took 3 bases from V and 3 from J, leaving 6 bases between them. This chain's CDR3 is CASSLMSYEQYF. CDR3 nucleotides: TGTGCCAGCAGCTTGATGAGCTACGAGCAGTACTTC.

This clone was seen more than once but under ten times. The rearrangement links TRBV6-5 to TRBJ1-5; D perhaps matches TRBD1 (6 bases). The V end lost 10 bases, the J end lost 6 bases, and 19 bases lay between the germline ends. The CDR3 length is 14 residues. Germline values: CDR1 MNHEY, CDR2 SVGAGI. CDR3 coding DNA: TGTGCCACTTCACTGGGGGCTATTCGTCAGCCCCAGCATTTT. Translating gives CATSLGAIRQPQHF.

The chain couples TRBV28 to TRBJ2-3, with D uncertain. Germline V lookup: CDR1 MDHEN, CDR2 SYDVKM. V was cut by 7 bases and J by 4 bases, with 9 bases left in between. CDR3 length: 12 residues. The CDR3 nucleotides read TGTGCCAGCAAACACACCGCAGATACGCAGTATTTT. Protein product: CASKHTADTQYF.

The CDR3 is CASRGTGSPHTQYF. The CDR3 nucleotides are TGTGCCAGCAGGGGGACAGGGTCCCCACATACGCAGTATTTT. The rearrangement joins TRBV28 to TRBJ2-3; 9 bases are shared with TRBD1. V was clipped by 6 bases and J by 7 bases; unmatched bases: 8. Germline V CDR1 and CDR2: MDHEN, SYDVKM. This CDR3 is built from 14 residues.

The V call is TRBV5-1, the J call TRBJ2-3, with 8 bases that match TRBD2. V lost 2 bases, J lost 0 bases, and 11 bases stayed unmatched. The CDR3 sequence is 18 residues long. Germline V gives CDR1 SGHRS, CDR2 YFSETQ. This CDR3 reads CASSFRRLATSSTDTQYF. DNA of the CDR3: TGCGCCAGCAGCTTTCGGCGACTAGCGACTTCTAGCACAGATACGCAGTATTTT.

The chain combines TRBV10-1 with TRBJ2-1; 11 bases are shared with TRBD2. CDR1 and CDR2 (germline): WNHNN, SYGVQD (reference sequence). Trimming took 5 bases from V and 3 from J; bases not matched to a gene: 12. The CDR3 has 18 amino acids. The CDR3, as DNA: TGCGCCAGCAGTACCTCCACTTCTAGCGGGAGGATCTACAATGAGCAGTTCTTC. It codes for CASSTSTSSGRIYNEQFF.

The sample holds a few counts of this clone. This chain links TRBV18 with TRBJ2-7; unclear D gene. The CDR3 is 15 residues long. The V end lost 1 base, the J end lost 0 bases, and 10 bases lay between the germline ends. Germline lookup yields CDR1 KGHSH and CDR2 LQKENI. The CDR3 region is CASSPQKSLSYEQYF. As DNA, the CDR3 is TGTGCCAGCTCACCACAGAAGAGTCTCTCCTACGAGCAGTACTTC. The full variable domain, its missing parts supplied by reference TRBV18 and TRBJ2-7, is NAGVMQNPRHLVRRRGQEARLRCSPMKGHSHVYWYRQLPEEGLKFMVYLQKENIIDESGMPKERFSAEFPKEGPSILRIQQVVRGDSAAYFCASSPQKSLSYEQYFGPGTRLTVT.

The rearrangement links TRBV25-1 to TRBJ2-1; 8 bases line up with TRBD1. Germline CDR1 is MGHDK and CDR2 is SYGVNS. V lost 2 bases, J lost 5 bases, and 2 bases stayed unmatched. The CDR3 extends over 14 amino acids. CDR3 in DNA: TGTGCCAGCAGTGAACAGGGGGCCAACAATGAGCAGTTCTTC. Translation gives CASSEQGANNEQFF.

This clone was recorded once. The chain links TRBV10-3 to TRBJ2-7; weak D call: TRBD2 (5 bases). There are 15 residues in the CDR3. Germline V CDR1 and CDR2: ENHRY, SYGVKD. The V end was cut by 4 bases, the J end by 1 base, with 14 bases between. The CDR3 here is CAISAVGRRSYEQYF. CDR3 bases: TGTGCCATCAGTGCCGTGGGGAGAAGATCCTACGAGCAGTACTTC.

This rearrangement joins TRBV19 to TRBJ2-3; TRBD2 agrees at 10 bases. The V and J ends lost 4 bases and 3 bases, in that order; junction bases with no gene match: 4. The CDR3 spans 15 residues. The germline CDR1 and CDR2 sequences are LNHDA and SQIVND (reference sequence). This CDR3 reads CASSSSSGGTDTQYF. The CDR3 DNA reads as TGTGCCAGTAGTAGCTCTAGCGGGGGAACAGATACGCAGTATTTT.

V usage is TRBV4-3 and J usage is TRBJ1-2, with D tentatively TRBD1 (6 bases). Germline assignment: CDR1 LGHNA and CDR2 YSLEER. Trimming pared 3 bases from V and 3 bases from J, leaving 11 bases between. The CDR3 runs to 14 residues. The CDR3 bases are TGCGCCAGCAGCCAGGGGAGGGGGGACTATGGCTACACCTTC. Translating it yields CASSQGRGDYGYTF.

This clone has just a few counts. This chain joins TRBV2 and TRBJ1-3, with 9 bases fitting TRBD1. V trimming: 6 bases; J trimming: 7 bases; junction bases outside the gene matches: 10. The CDR3 has 15 amino acids. The germline V gene encodes CDR1 SNHLY and CDR2 FYNNEI. The CDR3 coding sequence is TGTGCCAGCAGCGAACAAACAGGGGGCATCAACACCATATATTTT. It is translated as CASSEQTGGINTIYF.

This clone was observed once. This chain uses TRBV6-2 or TRBV6-3 with TRBJ2-1; the match to TRBD2 covers 14 bases. The ends lost 6 bases at V and 5 bases at J; junction bases unmatched: 9. Germline V gives CDR1 MNHEY, CDR2 SVGEGT. The CDR3 contains 17 residues. CDR3 residues: CASSGPGGLAGDNEQFF. In DNA, the CDR3 is TGTGCCAGCAGCGGACCAGGGGGACTAGCGGGGGACAATGAGCAGTTCTTC.

This chain links TRBV14 with TRBJ2-1, with D maybe TRBD1 (5 bases). Trimming shortened V by 3 bases and J by 6 bases, and 15 bases separated the two germline ends. In germline, CDR1 is SGHDN, CDR2 FVKESK. This CDR3 comprises 15 residues. CDR3 nucleotide sequence: TGTGCCAGCAGCCACGGTAGGGGTCGTCGCAATGAGCAGTTCTTC. This encodes CASSHGRGRRNEQFF.

This clone came up a few times. The chain carries TRBV6-2 or TRBV6-3 and TRBJ2-7; 7 bases map to TRBD2. The CDR3 has 12 amino acids. With 6 bases clipped from V and 2 bases from J, the junction kept 1 base outside the gene matches. CDR1 and CDR2 (germline): MNHEY, SVGEGT. CDR3: CASSGTTYEQYF. Here the CDR3 DNA reads TGTGCCAGCAGCGGGACTACCTACGAGCAGTACTTC.

This chain's CDR3 is CAWSRDTNQPQHF. CDR3 sequence (DNA): TGTGCCTGGAGTAGGGACACCAATCAGCCCCAGCATTTT. This rearrangement joins TRBV30 to TRBJ1-5, with a tentative D call TRBD1 (6 bases). Trimming removed 2 bases at V and 3 bases at J, with 8 bases between. Looked up from germline, CDR1 is GTSNPN and CDR2 is SVGIG (reference sequence). This CDR3 contains 13 residues. The full variable domain, completed using reference TRBV30 and TRBJ1-5, is SQTIHQWPATLVQPVGSPLSLECTVEGTSNPNLYWYRQAAGRGLQLLFYSVGIGQISSEVPQNLSASRPQDRQFILSSKKLLLSDSGFYLCAWSRDTNQPQHFGDGTRLSIL.

The chain has TRBV7-9 and TRBJ2-1; D not certain. Germline-derived CDR1 and CDR2 are SEHNR and FQNEAQ (reference sequence). V shed 1 base and J shed 9 bases, with 7 bases lying between them. The CDR3 has 12 amino acids. The CDR3 DNA follows: TGTGCCAGCAGCTTAGTTAGTAGTGAGCAGTTCTTC. Translation gives CASSLVSSEQFF.

This clone was seen once. The chain couples TRBV5-5 to TRBJ2-2, with D perhaps matching TRBD1 (5 bases). The germline V gene has CDR1 SGHKS and CDR2 YYEKEE (reference sequence). The CDR3 runs to 13 residues. V gave up 2 bases and J gave up 6 bases, with 8 bases separating them. DNA of the CDR3: TGTGCCAGCAGCTTTGGCAGGGCCGGGGAGCTGTTTTTT. Translating it yields CASSFGRAGELFF.

The chain carries TRBV18 and TRBJ2-7; TRBD1 is a possible D gene (5 bases). V lost 0 bases and J 3 bases, leaving 9 bases between the germline ends. The CDR3 covers 14 residues. CDR1 KGHSH and CDR2 LQKENI come from the germline V gene. The CDR3 DNA is TGTGCCAGCTCACCACCGTCCAGGGACTACGAGCAGTACTTC. Translation gives CASSPPSRDYEQYF.

The gene calls are TRBV30 and TRBJ1-1; perhaps TRBD1 as D (6 bases). This CDR3 is built from 13 residues. Germline V CDR1 and CDR2: GTSNPN, SVGIG (reference sequence). Deletions cut 3 bases from V and 6 bases from J, with 14 bases between. CDR3 region: CAWSRTGPSEAFF. CDR3 bases: TGTGCCTGGAGCCGAACAGGGCCGTCTGAAGCTTTCTTT.